This T cell receptor (beta chain) was found in a study of blood T cells in healthy people across ages. The use of a sample-barcoded 5' primer and a J-beta primer mix characterized a second PCR of about 6 to 12 cycles. TCRdb reprocessed the 5' RACE reads via MiXCR and lists one record per CDR3 protein. The table lists more than 900,000 distinct CDR3 sequences, approximately 32% of them singletons. This clonotype came up a few times. Trimming took 4 bases from V and 4 from J; bases not matched to a gene: 9. Germline V gene data show CDR1 as MGHRA and CDR2 as YSYEKL. The CDR3 consists of 15 residues. The data were also submitted as part of a second study, on T cells of mothers and their children. From that study: Biologically related mothers and children overlapped slightly more than unrelated pairs, a non-significant difference.

The sequenced sample was blood. The rearrangement links TRBV4-1 to TRBJ1-1; 7 bases match TRBD1. The receptor comes from a woman in her thirties or forties in good health. For the CDR3, the DNA is TGCGCCAGCAGCCCGAGCTACAGGGGAGGCACTGAAGCTTTCTTT. Encoded protein: CASSPSYRGGTEAFF.